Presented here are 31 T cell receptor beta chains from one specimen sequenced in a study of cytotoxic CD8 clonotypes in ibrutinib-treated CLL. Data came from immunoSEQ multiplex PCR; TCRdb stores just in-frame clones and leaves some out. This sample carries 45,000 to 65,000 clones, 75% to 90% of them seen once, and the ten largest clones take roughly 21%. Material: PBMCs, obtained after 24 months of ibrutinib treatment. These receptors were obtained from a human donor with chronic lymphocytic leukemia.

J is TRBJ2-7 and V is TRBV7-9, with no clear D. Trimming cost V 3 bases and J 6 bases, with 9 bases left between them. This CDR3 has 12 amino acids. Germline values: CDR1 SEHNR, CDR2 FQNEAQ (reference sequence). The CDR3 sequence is CASSFQELEQYF. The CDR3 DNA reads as TGTGCCAGCAGCTTCCAGGAGCTCGAGCAGTACTTC.

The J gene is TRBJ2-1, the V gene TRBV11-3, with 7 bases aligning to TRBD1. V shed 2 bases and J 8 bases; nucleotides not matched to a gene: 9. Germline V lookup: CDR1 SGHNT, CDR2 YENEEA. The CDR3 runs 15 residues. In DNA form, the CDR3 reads TGTGCCAGCAGCTTACTAGGACAGGCGTTCGATGAGCAGTTCTTC. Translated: CASSLLGQAFDEQFF.

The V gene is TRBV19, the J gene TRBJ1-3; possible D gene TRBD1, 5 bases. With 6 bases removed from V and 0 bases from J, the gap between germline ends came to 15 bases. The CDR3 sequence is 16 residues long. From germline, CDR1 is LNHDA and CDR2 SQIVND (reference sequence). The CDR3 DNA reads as TGTGCCAGTAGCATTGGGGCCGGCGCCTCTGGAAACACCATATATTTT. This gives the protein CASSIGAGASGNTIYF.

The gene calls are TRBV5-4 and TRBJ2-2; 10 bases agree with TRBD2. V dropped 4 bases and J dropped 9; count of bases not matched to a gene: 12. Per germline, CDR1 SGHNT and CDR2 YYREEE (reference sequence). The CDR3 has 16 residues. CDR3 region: CASSIPSGGAPRELFF. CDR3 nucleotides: TGTGCCAGCAGCATACCTAGCGGGGGAGCCCCCCGGGAGCTGTTTTTT.

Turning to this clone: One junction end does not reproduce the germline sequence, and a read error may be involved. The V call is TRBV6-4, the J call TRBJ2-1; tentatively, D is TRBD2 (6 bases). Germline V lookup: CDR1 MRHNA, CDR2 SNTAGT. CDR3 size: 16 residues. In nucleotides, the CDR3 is TGTGCCAGCAGTGAAACTAGCCGACGAAGCTACGATGAGCAGTTCTTC. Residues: CASSETSRRSYDEQFF.

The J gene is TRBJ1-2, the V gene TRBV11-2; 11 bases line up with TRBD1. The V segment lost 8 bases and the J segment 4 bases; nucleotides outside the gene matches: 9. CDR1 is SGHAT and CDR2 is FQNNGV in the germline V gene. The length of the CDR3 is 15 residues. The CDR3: CASGHRDRGIYGYTF. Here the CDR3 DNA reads TGTGCCAGCGGTCACCGGGACAGGGGGATCTATGGCTACACCTTC.

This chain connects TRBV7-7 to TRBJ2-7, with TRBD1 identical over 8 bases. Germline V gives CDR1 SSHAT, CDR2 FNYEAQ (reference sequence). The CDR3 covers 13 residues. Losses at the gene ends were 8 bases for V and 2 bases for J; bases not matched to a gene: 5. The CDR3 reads CASSTGGTYEQYF. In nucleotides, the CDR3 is TGTGCCAGCTCTACAGGGGGGACCTACGAGCAGTACTTC.

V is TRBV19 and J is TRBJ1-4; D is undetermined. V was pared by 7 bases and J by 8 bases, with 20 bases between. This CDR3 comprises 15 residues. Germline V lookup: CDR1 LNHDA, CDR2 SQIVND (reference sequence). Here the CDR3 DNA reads TGTGCCAGTAACCCAACGAGCCTCTTCGGGGAAAAACTGTTTTTT. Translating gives CASNPTSLFGEKLFF.

The CDR3 DNA reads TGTGCCAGTAGGCCTACAGGGAACACTGAAGCTTTCTTT. It codes for CASRPTGNTEAFF. The chain links TRBV19 to TRBJ1-1; D may be TRBD1 (5 bases). The CDR3 totals 13 residues. Germline CDR1 and CDR2: LNHDA and SQIVND (reference sequence). V lost 6 bases and J lost 1, with 9 bases in between.

CDR3 sequence (DNA): TGTGCCAGCAGCTTACCACTCGGACAGATGAACACCATATATTTT. It yields the protein CASSLPLGQMNTIYF. The chain couples TRBV11-2 to TRBJ1-3, with TRBD1 as a possible D gene (6 bases). Trimming left V 2 bases short and J 7 bases short, with 15 bases between. The CDR3 is made up of 15 amino acids. Germline loops: CDR1 SGHAT, CDR2 FQNNGV. The full variable domain, with the rest looked up from reference TRBV11-2 and TRBJ1-3, is EAGVAQSPRYKIIEKRQSVAFWCNPISGHATLYWYQQILGQGPKLLIQFQNNGVVDDSQLPKDRFSAERLKGVDSTLKIQPAKLEDSAVYLCASSLPLGQMNTIYFGEGSWLTVV.

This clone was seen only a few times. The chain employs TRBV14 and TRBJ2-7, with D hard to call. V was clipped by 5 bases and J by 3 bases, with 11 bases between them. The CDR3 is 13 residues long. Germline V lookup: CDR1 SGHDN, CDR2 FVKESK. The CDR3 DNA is TGTGCCAGCAGCTATTCGCAGGACTACGAGCAGTACTTC. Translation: CASSYSQDYEQYF.

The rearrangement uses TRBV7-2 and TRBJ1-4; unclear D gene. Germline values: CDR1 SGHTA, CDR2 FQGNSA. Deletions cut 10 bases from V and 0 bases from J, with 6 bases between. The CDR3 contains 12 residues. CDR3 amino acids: CATGSTNEKLFF. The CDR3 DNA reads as TGTGCCACCGGCTCAACTAATGAAAAACTGTTTTTT.

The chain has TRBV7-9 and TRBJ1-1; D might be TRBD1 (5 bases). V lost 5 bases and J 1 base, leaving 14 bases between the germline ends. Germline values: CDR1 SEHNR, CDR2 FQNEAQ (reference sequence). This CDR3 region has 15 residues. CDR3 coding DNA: TGTGCCAGCAGCAGCAAAATGGGGGGGAACACTGAAGCTTTCTTT. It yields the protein CASSSKMGGNTEAFF.

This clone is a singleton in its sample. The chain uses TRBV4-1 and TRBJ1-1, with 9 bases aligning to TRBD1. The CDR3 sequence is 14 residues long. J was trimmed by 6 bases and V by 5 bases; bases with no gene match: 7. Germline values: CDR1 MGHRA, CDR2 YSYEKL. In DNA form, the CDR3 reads TGCGCCAGCAGCTTAACAGGGGGCGAATCTGAAGCTTTCTTT. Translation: CASSLTGGESEAFF.

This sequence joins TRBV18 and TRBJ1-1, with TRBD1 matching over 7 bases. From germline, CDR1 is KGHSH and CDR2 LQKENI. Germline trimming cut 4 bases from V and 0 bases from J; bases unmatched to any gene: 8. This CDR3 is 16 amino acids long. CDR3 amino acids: CASSLPDRIMNTEAFF. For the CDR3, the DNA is TGTGCCAGCTCACTTCCGGACAGGATCATGAACACTGAAGCTTTCTTT. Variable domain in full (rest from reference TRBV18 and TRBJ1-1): NAGVMQNPRHLVRRRGQEARLRCSPMKGHSHVYWYRQLPEEGLKFMVYLQKENIIDESGMPKERFSAEFPKEGPSILRIQQVVRGDSAAYFCASSLPDRIMNTEAFFGQGTRLTVV.

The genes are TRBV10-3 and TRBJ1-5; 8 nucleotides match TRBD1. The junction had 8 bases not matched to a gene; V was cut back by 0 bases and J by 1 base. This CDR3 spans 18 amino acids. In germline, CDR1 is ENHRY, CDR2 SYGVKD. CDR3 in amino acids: CAISESANRGTSNQPQHF. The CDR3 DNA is TGTGCCATCAGTGAGTCGGCGAACAGGGGGACGAGCAATCAGCCCCAGCATTTT.

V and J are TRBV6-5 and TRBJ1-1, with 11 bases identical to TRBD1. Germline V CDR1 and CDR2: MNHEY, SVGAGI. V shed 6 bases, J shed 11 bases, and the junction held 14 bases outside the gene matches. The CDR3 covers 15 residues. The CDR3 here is CASSPPPDRGRTAFF. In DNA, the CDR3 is TGTGCCAGCAGCCCACCTCCGGACAGGGGGCGCACGGCTTTCTTT.

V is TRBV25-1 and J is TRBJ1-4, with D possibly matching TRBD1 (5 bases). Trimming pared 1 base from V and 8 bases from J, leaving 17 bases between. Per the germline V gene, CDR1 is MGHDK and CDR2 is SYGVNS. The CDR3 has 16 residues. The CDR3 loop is CASSESVREGREKLFF. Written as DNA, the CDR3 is TGTGCCAGCAGTGAATCGGTTCGGGAGGGGAGAGAAAAACTGTTTTTT. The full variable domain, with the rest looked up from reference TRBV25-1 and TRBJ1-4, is EADIYQTPRYLVIGTGKKITLECSQTMGHDKMYWYQQDPGMELHLIHYSYGVNSTEKGDLSSESTVSRIRTEHFPLTLESARPSHTSQYLCASSESVREGREKLFFGSGTQLSVL.

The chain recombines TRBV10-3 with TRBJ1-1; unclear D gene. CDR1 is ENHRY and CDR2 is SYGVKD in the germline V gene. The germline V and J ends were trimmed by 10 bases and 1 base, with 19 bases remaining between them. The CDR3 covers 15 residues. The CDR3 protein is CATKVMDNQNTEAFF. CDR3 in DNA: TGTGCCACAAAAGTTATGGATAATCAGAACACTGAAGCTTTCTTT.

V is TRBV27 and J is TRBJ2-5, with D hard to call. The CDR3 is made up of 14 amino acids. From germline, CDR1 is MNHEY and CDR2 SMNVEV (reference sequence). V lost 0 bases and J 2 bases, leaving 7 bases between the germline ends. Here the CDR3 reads CASSLSGVQETQYF. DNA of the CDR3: TGTGCCAGCAGTTTATCCGGAGTGCAAGAGACCCAGTACTTC.

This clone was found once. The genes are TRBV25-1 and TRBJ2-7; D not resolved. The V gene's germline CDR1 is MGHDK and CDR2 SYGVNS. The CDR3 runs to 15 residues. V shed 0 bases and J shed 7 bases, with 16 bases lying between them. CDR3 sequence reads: CASSEYLGYPVEQYF. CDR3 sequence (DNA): TGTGCCAGCAGTGAATATTTGGGTTACCCGGTGGAGCAGTACTTC.

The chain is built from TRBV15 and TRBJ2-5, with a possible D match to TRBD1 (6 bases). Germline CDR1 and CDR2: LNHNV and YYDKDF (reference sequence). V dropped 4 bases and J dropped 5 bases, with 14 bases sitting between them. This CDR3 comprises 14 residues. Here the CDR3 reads CATSNTAQGETQYF. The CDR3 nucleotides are TGTGCCACCAGCAACACGGCCCAGGGGGAGACCCAGTACTTC.

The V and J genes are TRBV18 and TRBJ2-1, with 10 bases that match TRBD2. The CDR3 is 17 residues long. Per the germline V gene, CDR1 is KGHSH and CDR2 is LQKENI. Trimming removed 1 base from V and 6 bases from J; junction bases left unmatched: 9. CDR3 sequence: CASSPRMLAGAGNEQFF. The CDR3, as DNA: TGTGCCAGCTCACCACGTATGCTAGCGGGAGCGGGCAATGAGCAGTTCTTC.

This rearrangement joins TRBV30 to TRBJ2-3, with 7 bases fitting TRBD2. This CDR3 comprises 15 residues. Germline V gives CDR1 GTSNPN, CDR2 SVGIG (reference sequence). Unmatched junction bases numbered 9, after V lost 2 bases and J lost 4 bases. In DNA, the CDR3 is TGTGCCTGGAGTACTGCGGGAGATCAAGCAGATACGCAGTATTTT. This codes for CAWSTAGDQADTQYF.

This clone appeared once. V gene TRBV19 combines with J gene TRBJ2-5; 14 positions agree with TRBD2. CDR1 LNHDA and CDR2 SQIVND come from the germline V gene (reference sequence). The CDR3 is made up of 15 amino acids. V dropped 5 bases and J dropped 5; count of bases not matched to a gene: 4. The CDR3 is CASSGGLAGVETQYF. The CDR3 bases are TGTGCCAGTAGTGGGGGACTAGCGGGAGTCGAGACCCAGTACTTC.

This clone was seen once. The CDR3 DNA reads TGTGCCAGCTCTTTGACAGCCTACAATGAGCAGTTCTTC. Residues: CASSLTAYNEQFF. J is TRBJ2-1 and V is TRBV6-5, with D possibly TRBD1 on 5 matching bases. CDR1 is MNHEY and CDR2 is SVGAGI in the germline V gene. The CDR3 is 13 residues long. With 8 bases removed from V and 2 bases from J, the gap between germline ends came to 10 bases.

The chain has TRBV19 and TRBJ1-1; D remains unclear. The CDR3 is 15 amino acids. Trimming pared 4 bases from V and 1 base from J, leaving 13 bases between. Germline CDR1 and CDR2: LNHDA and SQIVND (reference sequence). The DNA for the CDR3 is TGTGCCAGTAGTAGGGAGCCTTCCGGGAACACTGAAGCTTTCTTT. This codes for CASSREPSGNTEAFF.

The CDR3 is CASSLDVQTEQYF. The CDR3 DNA sequence: TGTGCCAGCAGCTTAGATGTCCAGACCGAGCAGTACTTC. The J gene is TRBJ2-7, the V gene TRBV11-3; no reliable D call. Per germline, CDR1 SGHNT and CDR2 YENEEA. Trimming removed 0 bases at V and 6 bases at J, with 9 bases between. The CDR3 has 13 residues.

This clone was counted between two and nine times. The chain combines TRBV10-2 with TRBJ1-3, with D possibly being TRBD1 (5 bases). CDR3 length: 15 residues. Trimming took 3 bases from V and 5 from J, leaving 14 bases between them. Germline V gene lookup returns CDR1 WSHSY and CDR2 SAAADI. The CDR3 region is CASSDRGRGRNTIYF. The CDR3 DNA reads TGCGCCAGCAGTGACCGGGGGAGGGGTAGAAACACCATATATTTT.

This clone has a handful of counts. The CDR3, as DNA: TGCAGCGTTGGAGGGAACAGCAATCAGCCCCAGCATTTT. It encodes CSVGGNSNQPQHF. The chain has TRBV29-1 and TRBJ1-5; D remains unclear. The V and J ends lost 4 bases and 1 base respectively, with 8 bases between them. This CDR3 is 13 amino acids long. Looked up from germline, CDR1 is SQVTM and CDR2 is ANQGSEA.

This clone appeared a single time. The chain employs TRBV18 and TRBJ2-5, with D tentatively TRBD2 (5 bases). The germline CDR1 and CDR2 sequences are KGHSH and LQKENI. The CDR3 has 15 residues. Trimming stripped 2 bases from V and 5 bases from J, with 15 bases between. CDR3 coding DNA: TGTGCCAGCTCACCAAATCGGGATAAGTCGGAGACCCAGTACTTC. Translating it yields CASSPNRDKSETQYF.